Each of the 32 T cell receptor beta chains below was sequenced from the same sample in a study of cytotoxic CD8 clonotypes in ibrutinib-treated CLL. Clones were sequenced by immunoSEQ multiplex PCR, and TCRdb holds only the in-frame ones, with some missing. The sample carries around 140,000 clones, roughly 76% recorded once. The input for sequencing was PBMCs, taken after 24 months of ibrutinib treatment. Every receptor here comes from a human donor with chronic lymphocytic leukemia.

The chain couples TRBV5-1 to TRBJ2-7, with D possibly TRBD2 on 6 matching bases. Trimming left V 7 bases short and J 6 bases short, with 14 bases between. CDR1 and CDR2 (germline): SGHRS, YFSETQ. The CDR3 consists of 12 residues. CDR3 residues: CASSGVAAEQYF. Here the CDR3 DNA reads TGCGCCAGCTCCGGGGTAGCGGCCGAGCAGTACTTC.

The CDR3 sequence is CASSDPPSGGYNEQFF. DNA of the CDR3: TGTGCCAGTAGTGACCCTCCTAGCGGGGGCTACAATGAGCAGTTCTTC. The chain combines TRBV19 with TRBJ2-1; TRBD2 matches 10 bases. The CDR3 loop spans 16 amino acids. The germline gives CDR1 LNHDA, CDR2 SQIVND (reference sequence). The trim removed 5 bases at V and 3 bases at J, leaving 7 bases unmatched.

The V and J genes are TRBV30 and TRBJ2-7; either TRBD1 or TRBD2 may fit D (5 bases each). Trimming left V 4 bases short and J 6 bases short, with 16 bases between. The CDR3 has 13 amino acids. Germline assignment: CDR1 GTSNPN and CDR2 SVGIG (reference sequence). The CDR3 here is CAWTQWVGGEQYF. In DNA, the CDR3 is TGTGCCTGGACACAGTGGGTTGGGGGCGAGCAGTACTTC.

Concerning this clone: The junction departs from the called germline gene at one end, perhaps through a read error. The rearrangement uses TRBV7-7 and TRBJ2-3; TRBD1 or TRBD2 may be the D gene (7 bases each). Germline V gives CDR1 SSHAT, CDR2 FNYEAQ (reference sequence). The CDR3 consists of 15 residues. In nucleotides, the CDR3 is TGTGCTAGCAGCCCAGGGGGGGGACTCGCAGATACGCAGTATTTT. It encodes CASSPGGGLADTQYF.

Here the CDR3 reads CASKVGGGSYEQYF. The CDR3 nucleotides read TGTGCCAGCAAGGTGGGAGGGGGGTCCTACGAGCAGTACTTC. This chain links TRBV6-6 with TRBJ2-7; possibly TRBD2 for D (7 bases). CDR1 is MNHNY and CDR2 is SVGAGI in the germline V gene (reference sequence). The V end was cut by 7 bases, the J end by 1 base, with 14 bases between. The CDR3 sequence is 14 residues long.

This clone was found a few times. The chain is built from TRBV27 and TRBJ1-2, with D hard to call. CDR1 and CDR2 (germline): MNHEY, SMNVEV (reference sequence). The CDR3 length is 12 residues. V was trimmed by 8 bases and J by 4 bases, leaving 11 bases between them. Here the CDR3 DNA reads TGTGCCAGCCGCCTGGGATCCTATGGCTACACCTTC. Its translation: CASRLGSYGYTF.

The chain is built from TRBV7-9 and TRBJ2-1; 11 bases match TRBD2. Germline loops: CDR1 SEHNR, CDR2 FQNEAQ (reference sequence). The junction had 5 bases not matched to a gene; V was cut back by 5 bases and J by 8 bases. The CDR3 has 14 amino acids. CDR3 nucleotides: TGTGCCAGCAGCCGACTAGCGGGGATGGATGAGCAGTTCTTC. Amino acid sequence: CASSRLAGMDEQFF.

The chain carries TRBV6-5 and TRBJ1-2; TRBD1 is a possible D gene (5 bases). Trimming pared 6 bases from V and 7 bases from J, leaving 18 bases between. The CDR3 sequence is 14 residues long. Germline values: CDR1 MNHEY, CDR2 SVGAGI. The CDR3 DNA is TGTGCCAGCAGCCTAGGGGCGGGCGGGGGTGGCTACACCTTC. Encoded protein: CASSLGAGGGGYTF.

The CDR3, as DNA: TGTGCCACCCAGGGGGGGGCAAACACCGGGGAGCTGTTTTTT. It specifies CATQGGANTGELFF. V usage is TRBV10-3 and J usage is TRBJ2-2; D might be TRBD1 or TRBD2, each matching 7 bases. The CDR3 spans 14 residues. V gave up 10 bases and J gave up 2 bases, with 14 bases separating them. Germline values: CDR1 ENHRY, CDR2 SYGVKD.

This chain connects TRBV7-8 to TRBJ1-2, with TRBD1 identical over 7 bases. The CDR3 is made up of 17 amino acids. Germline trimming cut 2 bases from V and 1 base from J; bases unmatched to any gene: 10. Germline lookup yields CDR1 SGHVS and CDR2 FQNEAQ. The CDR3: CASSLRDSGGVNYGYTF. The CDR3 DNA is TGTGCCAGCAGCTTACGGGACAGCGGAGGGGTTAACTATGGCTACACCTTC.

This clone was seen only a few times. The CDR3 DNA reads TGTGCCAGCAGCCCTAGGGGGCTAGCGGGCGGCGGGCAGTACTTC. Its protein product is CASSPRGLAGGGQYF. The V call is TRBV4-2, the J call TRBJ2-7; a possible D gene is TRBD2 (8 bases). The CDR3 length is 15 residues. V was clipped by 4 bases and J by 9 bases, with 22 bases between them. The germline gives CDR1 LGHNA, CDR2 YNFKEQ.

The gene calls are TRBV4-3 and TRBJ2-7; D gene ambiguous. Germline CDR1 and CDR2: LGHNA and YSLEER. The CDR3 runs 15 residues. With 2 bases removed from V and 0 bases from J, the gap between germline ends came to 11 bases. As DNA, the CDR3 is TGCGCCAGCAGCCAACTGGACGGCGACTCCTACGAGCAGTACTTC. Protein: CASSQLDGDSYEQYF.

A few counts support this clone. The V and J genes are TRBV10-3 and TRBJ2-3; TRBD2 aligns across 7 bases. V lost 10 bases and J lost 1; bases outside the gene matches: 20. This CDR3 has 18 amino acids. In germline, CDR1 is ENHRY, CDR2 SYGVKD. The CDR3 region has the DNA TGTGCCACCCGTACCGGGACTACCGGCCCCTCACGCACAGATACGCAGTATTTT. Protein sequence: CATRTGTTGPSRTDTQYF.

V and J are TRBV5-1 and TRBJ1-4, with 7 bases identical to TRBD1. V lost 4 bases and J lost 4; bases outside the gene matches: 7. The CDR3 is 15 amino acids. Per the germline V gene, CDR1 is SGHRS and CDR2 is YFSETQ. The CDR3 DNA reads TGCGCCAGCAGCCGTCAGACAGGGTATAATGAAAAACTGTTTTTT. Translated, it gives CASSRQTGYNEKLFF. Complete variable domain (other parts from reference TRBV5-1 and TRBJ1-4): KAGVTQTPRYLIKTRGQQVTLSCSPISGHRSVSWYQQTPGQGLQFLFEYFSETQRNKGNFPGRFSGRQFSNSRSEMNVSTLELGDSALYLCASSRQTGYNEKLFFGSGTQLSVL.

The chain uses TRBV7-9 and TRBJ2-3; D is possibly TRBD1 (5 bases). V lost 1 base to trimming and J lost 4 bases, with 12 bases between them. The CDR3 is made up of 15 amino acids. Per the germline V gene, CDR1 is SEHNR and CDR2 is FQNEAQ (reference sequence). Written as DNA, the CDR3 is TGTGCCAGCAGCTTAGGGCAGGGTCGGGCAGATACGCAGTATTTT. This sequence encodes CASSLGQGRADTQYF.

The V call is TRBV19, the J call TRBJ1-5; 9 bases are shared with TRBD1. The CDR3 has 16 residues. With V trimmed by 2 bases and J by 4 bases, 6 bases remained unmatched. Germline V gives CDR1 LNHDA, CDR2 SQIVND (reference sequence). The CDR3 DNA follows: TGTGCCAGTAGTATACGGGACAGGGCTGTAAATCAGCCCCAGCATTTT. Translated, it gives CASSIRDRAVNQPQHF. The whole variable domain, remainder taken from reference TRBV19 and TRBJ1-5, is DGGITQSPKYLFRKEGQNVTLSCEQNLNHDAMYWYRQDPGQGLRLIYYSQIVNDFQKGDIAEGYSVSREKKESFPLTVTSAQKNPTAFYLCASSIRDRAVNQPQHFGDGTRLSIL.

This clone has more than one count but fewer than ten. This rearrangement joins TRBV7-2 to TRBJ2-3, with D maybe TRBD1 (6 bases). V lost 5 bases to trimming and J lost 2 bases, with 14 bases between them. Germline V gives CDR1 SGHTA, CDR2 FQGNSA. The CDR3 length is 15 residues. This chain's CDR3 is CASSPTGHHTDTQYF. CDR3 bases: TGTGCCAGCAGCCCCACGGGACACCACACAGATACGCAGTATTTT.

The chain employs TRBV5-1 and TRBJ1-2, with 11 bases identical to TRBD1. CDR1 is SGHRS, CDR2 YFSETQ, per germline. This CDR3 contains 16 residues. Unmatched junction bases numbered 4, after V lost 0 bases and J lost 3 bases. DNA of the CDR3: TGCGCCAGCAGCTTGGCCAGGGACAGGGGGTACTATGGCTACACCTTC. Translated, it gives CASSLARDRGYYGYTF.

V and J are TRBV11-2 and TRBJ2-7, with 7 bases matching TRBD2. Germline-derived CDR1 and CDR2 are SGHAT and FQNNGV. CDR3 length: 14 amino acids. J gave up 5 bases and V 5 bases, and 9 bases lay outside the gene matches. The CDR3, as DNA: TGTGCCAGCAGCGCCTCCTCGGGAGGCCACGAGCAGTACTTC. It translates to CASSASSGGHEQYF.

The chain is built from TRBV9 and TRBJ2-1, with 7 bases that match TRBD2. The CDR3 has 15 amino acids. Germline V gene lookup returns CDR1 SGDLS and CDR2 YYNGEE. V gave up 0 bases and J gave up 3 bases; unmatched junction bases: 3. In DNA, the CDR3 is TGTGCCAGCAGCGTAGGTGGGGGGGACTACAATGAGCAGTTCTTC. It encodes CASSVGGGDYNEQFF.

V and J are TRBV20-1 and TRBJ2-2; no clear D gene. This CDR3 comprises 11 residues. Germline V gene sequence: CDR1 DFQATT, CDR2 SNEGSKA (reference sequence). V shed 3 bases and J shed 5 bases, with 4 bases lying between them. The chain's CDR3 is CSASRTGELFF. The CDR3 nucleotides read TGCAGTGCTAGCAGGACCGGGGAGCTGTTTTTT.

This chain uses TRBV19 with TRBJ2-3, with 10 bases matching TRBD1. The CDR3 loop spans 15 amino acids. CDR1 is LNHDA and CDR2 is SQIVND in the germline V gene (reference sequence). V shed 3 bases and J 4 bases; nucleotides not matched to a gene: 4. CDR3: CASSIGQGEADTQYF. In DNA, the CDR3 is TGTGCCAGTAGTATCGGACAGGGGGAGGCAGATACGCAGTATTTT.

V and J are TRBV14 and TRBJ1-1; no definite D call. The CDR3 contains 14 residues. From germline, CDR1 is SGHDN and CDR2 FVKESK. Trimming left V 1 base short and J 1 base short, with 7 bases between. The chain's CDR3 is CASSQGLANTEAFF. DNA for the CDR3: TGTGCCAGCAGCCAAGGTCTCGCGAACACTGAAGCTTTCTTT.

The V gene is TRBV5-1, the J gene TRBJ1-1; 8 positions match TRBD1. From germline, CDR1 is SGHRS and CDR2 YFSETQ. This CDR3 comprises 16 residues. The J segment lost 6 bases and the V segment lost 3 bases, leaving 13 bases of the junction unmatched. DNA of the CDR3: TGCGCCAGCAGCTCCCAACAGGGGGAGCCCGCTGCTGAAGCTTTCTTT. Its translation is CASSSQQGEPAAEAFF.

This clone has just a few counts. J is TRBJ2-2 and V is TRBV7-2; the D is unclear. Germline V lookup: CDR1 SGHTA, CDR2 FQGNSA. The V gene lost 5 bases and the J gene lost 6 bases, with 13 bases spanning the gap. This CDR3 has 14 residues. The CDR3 DNA reads as TGTGCCAGCAGCCCCATCCTGTTTGCCGGGGAGCTGTTTTTT. As protein: CASSPILFAGELFF.

This clone was counted only a few times. The CDR3 bases are TGTGCCAGCAGCTTATGGACTAGCCCATCCTACAATGAGCAGTTCTTC. Its protein is CASSLWTSPSYNEQFF. The chain uses TRBV7-2 and TRBJ2-1; 8 bases are a match to TRBD2. The V gene's germline CDR1 is SGHTA and CDR2 FQGNSA. V shed 2 bases and J 1 base; nucleotides not matched to a gene: 4. The CDR3 length is 16 residues.

This clone was counted a single time. The genes are TRBV30 and TRBJ1-1, with D perhaps TRBD1 (5 bases). This CDR3 is built from 12 residues. The V gene's germline CDR1 is GTSNPN and CDR2 SVGIG (reference sequence). Trimming took off 5 bases at V and 4 bases at J, with 11 bases between the two ends. CDR3 coding DNA: TGTGCCTGGGCCCCAGGGAGCACTGAAGCTTTCTTT. This sequence encodes CAWAPGSTEAFF.

This sequence joins TRBV9 and TRBJ1-2; 7 bases fit TRBD1. V shed 0 bases and J 6 bases; nucleotides not matched to a gene: 20. The germline gives CDR1 SGDLS, CDR2 YYNGEE. This CDR3 has 19 amino acids. This CDR3 reads CASSVGAFLTGSARDGYTF. Here the CDR3 DNA reads TGTGCCAGCAGCGTAGGGGCTTTTTTGACAGGGAGTGCTAGAGATGGCTACACCTTC.

V and J are TRBV6-6 and TRBJ1-2; a weak D match, TRBD1 (5 bases). There are 15 residues in the CDR3. Trimming cost V 0 bases and J 8 bases, with 16 bases left between them. Germline CDR1 MNHNY, CDR2 SVGAGI (reference sequence). CDR3 coding DNA: TGTGCCAGCAGTTACTCGAGGGCAGGGACGGGGGGCTACACCTTC. It specifies CASSYSRAGTGGYTF.

The chain is built from TRBV10-3 and TRBJ1-2; D possibly corresponds to TRBD1 (6 bases). CDR1 and CDR2 from the germline V gene are ENHRY and SYGVKD. Trimming took 8 bases from V and 2 from J, leaving 12 bases between them. This CDR3 region has 13 residues. The chain's CDR3 is CAIHGTPNYGYTF. CDR3 coding DNA: TGTGCCATCCATGGGACACCCAACTATGGCTACACCTTC.

This clone has ten or more counts. This chain links TRBV9 with TRBJ1-4, with unresolved D. V dropped 4 bases and J dropped 8 bases, with 12 bases sitting between them. CDR1 and CDR2 (germline): SGDLS, YYNGEE. The CDR3 spans 13 residues. DNA of the CDR3: TGTGCCAGCAGCCCCACTGGGCCCGAAAAACTGTTTTTT. Translated, it gives CASSPTGPEKLFF.

The chain links TRBV20-1 to TRBJ1-1; a weak D match, TRBD1 (5 bases). V was trimmed by 5 bases and J by 11 bases, leaving 12 bases between them. CDR3 length equals 10 residues. Germline CDR1 is DFQATT and CDR2 is SNEGSKA (reference sequence). The CDR3 loop reads CSAGAPRAFF. The CDR3 bases are TGCAGTGCTGGGGCCCCACGGGCTTTCTTT.